These 19 T cell receptor beta chains originate from one sample sequenced in a study of T cells after yellow fever vaccination. TCRdb reprocessed the 5' RACE reads with MiXCR, giving one entry per CDR3 protein. There are hundreds of thousands of distinct CDR3 sequences in the sample; about 12% occur only once, and 15% lies in the top ten. The sample here was PBMCs, taken on the day of the yellow fever booster vaccination. These receptors were obtained from a man aged 30 to 39 who received the YFV17D yellow fever vaccine.

CDR3 DNA: TGCAGTGCTCCTATGGGGGGAAAAGAGACCCAGTACTTC. It encodes CSAPMGGKETQYF. The rearrangement uses TRBV20-1 and TRBJ2-5; D perhaps matches TRBD2 (6 bases). CDR1 DFQATT and CDR2 SNEGSKA come from the germline V gene (reference sequence). With 5 bases removed from V and 3 bases from J, the gap between germline ends came to 13 bases. This CDR3 has 13 residues.

This clonotype was detected many times. V and J are TRBV29-1 and TRBJ2-7; 10 bases line up with TRBD2. Unmatched junction bases numbered 2, after V lost 6 bases and J lost 3 bases. CDR1 SQVTM and CDR2 ANQGSEA come from the germline V gene. CDR3 size: 12 residues. CDR3 coding DNA: TGCAGCGTATTAGCGGGAGGCTACGAGCAGTACTTC. Amino acid sequence: CSVLAGGYEQYF.

This clonotype came up many times. The CDR3, as DNA: TGCAGCGTGGGGACTAGCGGCGTTTACGAGCAGTACTTC. It codes for CSVGTSGVYEQYF. This chain links TRBV29-1 with TRBJ2-7, with 11 positions matching TRBD2. Germline lookup yields CDR1 SQVTM and CDR2 ANQGSEA. The ends lost 6 bases at V and 4 bases at J; junction bases unmatched: 5. This CDR3 comprises 13 residues.

V is TRBV20-1 and J is TRBJ2-1; no firm D call. The CDR3 is 10 amino acids. Trimming took 4 bases from V and 5 from J, leaving 3 bases between them. CDR1 is DFQATT, CDR2 SNEGSKA, per germline (reference sequence). This CDR3 reads CSAKDNEQFF. The CDR3 nucleotides read TGCAGTGCTAAAGACAATGAGCAGTTCTTC.

This clonotype turned up a few times. The chain recombines TRBV20-1 with TRBJ2-1; 8 bases are shared with TRBD2. The CDR3 runs 14 residues. CDR1 is DFQATT, CDR2 SNEGSKA, per germline (reference sequence). J gave up 5 bases and V 5 bases, and 8 bases lay outside the gene matches. The CDR3 coding sequence is TGCAGTGCTCATGGACTAGCTGTGAACAATGAGCAGTTCTTC. Translating gives CSAHGLAVNNEQFF.

The J gene is TRBJ2-1, the V gene TRBV18, with 11 bases identical to TRBD2. Per germline, CDR1 KGHSH and CDR2 LQKENI. The CDR3 contains 17 residues. Trimming removed 3 bases from V and 4 bases from J; junction bases left unmatched: 8. In DNA, the CDR3 is TGTGCCAGCTCACCCCCCGAGGCTAGCGGGAGGTACAATGAGCAGTTCTTC. Translation gives CASSPPEASGRYNEQFF.

This clonotype showed up many times. This chain joins TRBV20-1 and TRBJ2-1; D not certain. The CDR3 has 11 amino acids. Germline assignment: CDR1 DFQATT and CDR2 SNEGSKA (reference sequence). Trimming removed 3 bases from V and 7 bases from J, with 7 bases in between. CDR3 in DNA: TGCAGTGCTAGTATGGGAAATGAGCAGTTCTTC. It translates to CSASMGNEQFF.

This clonotype was seen a handful of times. The chain couples TRBV4-2 to TRBJ2-4; 9 nucleotides align to TRBD1. Germline V CDR1 and CDR2: LGHNA, YNFKEQ. The CDR3 loop spans 16 amino acids. Trimming cost V 1 base and J 1 base; bases outside gene matches: 2. The CDR3 coding sequence is TGTGCCAGCAGCCAAGTGGACAGGGGCGCCAAAAACATTCAGTACTTC. It codes for CASSQVDRGAKNIQYF.

This clonotype appeared a few times. The CDR3 here is CASSALFGANVLTF. The DNA of the CDR3 is TGTGCCAGCAGTGCTCTCTTCGGGGCCAACGTCCTGACTTTC. This sequence joins TRBV2 and TRBJ2-6; no firm D call. Trimming removed 4 bases at V and 4 bases at J, with 8 bases between. The germline V gene has CDR1 SNHLY and CDR2 FYNNEI. The CDR3 consists of 14 residues.

The CDR3 DNA reads as TGTGCCAGCAGCCCCAGTTGGGCCGGGGTCAAAAACATTCAGTACTTC. This encodes CASSPSWAGVKNIQYF. The chain links TRBV9 to TRBJ2-4; D possibly corresponds to TRBD2 (5 bases). Germline CDR1 is SGDLS and CDR2 is YYNGEE. The ends were cut back, 4 bases at V and 3 bases at J, with 17 bases in the middle. This CDR3 is 16 amino acids long.

This clonotype was seen a few times. V usage is TRBV6-2 or TRBV6-3 and J usage is TRBJ2-5; tentatively, D is TRBD2 (6 bases). The CDR3 is 15 amino acids. The germline CDR1 and CDR2 sequences are MNHEY and SVGEGT. Trimming left V 5 bases short and J 5 bases short, with 18 bases between. Written as DNA, the CDR3 is TGTGCCAGCAGTCCCAGACTAGGCCTATCGGAGACCCAGTACTTC. It specifies CASSPRLGLSETQYF.

The J gene is TRBJ1-2, the V gene TRBV7-2; D is uncertain. Germline values: CDR1 SGHTA, CDR2 FQGNSA. The length of the CDR3 is 13 residues. V was shortened by 2 bases and J by 5 bases, with 9 bases between the two germline ends. The CDR3 region has the DNA TGTGCCAGCAGCTTACAAGAGGGATATGGCTACACCTTC. Protein sequence: CASSLQEGYGYTF.

The V gene is TRBV4-3, the J gene TRBJ1-5; D not certain. Germline lookup yields CDR1 LGHNA and CDR2 YSLEER. Trimming stripped 0 bases from V and 0 bases from J, with 6 bases between. The CDR3 has 15 residues. The CDR3 DNA sequence: TGCGCCAGCAGCCAAGATCTCGATAGCAATCAGCCCCAGCATTTT. Protein product: CASSQDLDSNQPQHF.

The chain uses TRBV10-3 and TRBJ2-3; tentative D call: TRBD2 (6 bases). This CDR3 comprises 14 residues. The germline gives CDR1 ENHRY, CDR2 SYGVKD. V was shortened by 6 bases and J by 4 bases, with 14 bases between the two germline ends. The chain's CDR3 is CAISRDSAADTQYF. CDR3 nucleotides: TGTGCCATCAGCAGGGACTCGGCGGCAGATACGCAGTATTTT.

V usage is TRBV19 and J usage is TRBJ2-2; the D gene is possibly TRBD1 (5 bases). The CDR3 is made up of 15 amino acids. V lost 1 base and J 4 bases, leaving 10 bases between the germline ends. CDR1 is LNHDA, CDR2 SQIVND, per germline (reference sequence). The CDR3 nucleotides are TGTGCCAGTAGTATAGGGGGCCATCTCACCGGGGAGCTGTTTTTT. It yields the protein CASSIGGHLTGELFF. Drawing the rest from reference TRBV19 and TRBJ2-2, the complete variable domain is DGGITQSPKYLFRKEGQNVTLSCEQNLNHDAMYWYRQDPGQGLRLIYYSQIVNDFQKGDIAEGYSVSREKKESFPLTVTSAQKNPTAFYLCASSIGGHLTGELFFGEGSRLTVL.

At least ten counts were recorded for this clonotype. The chain is built from TRBV7-2 and TRBJ2-3; 13 nucleotides align to TRBD2. This CDR3 has 16 amino acids. V was pared by 4 bases and J by 3 bases, with 4 bases of the junction left unmatched. CDR1 is SGHTA and CDR2 is FQGNSA in the germline V gene. The CDR3 loop reads CASSSGLAGVTDTQYF. CDR3 DNA sequence: TGTGCCAGCAGCTCCGGACTAGCGGGAGTAACAGATACGCAGTATTTT. Using reference TRBV7-2 and TRBJ2-3 for the parts outside the CDR3, the full variable domain is GAGVSQSPSNKVTEKGKDVELRCDPISGHTALYWYRQSLGQGLEFLIYFQGNSAPDKSGLPSDRFSAERTGGSVSTLTIQRTQQEDSAVYLCASSSGLAGVTDTQYFGPGTRLTVL.

This clonotype was seen more than once but under ten times. The gene calls are TRBV20-1 and TRBJ2-3; tentative D call: TRBD1 (5 bases). Trimming shortened V by 3 bases and J by 6 bases, and 19 bases separated the two germline ends. CDR3 length equals 15 residues. CDR1 is DFQATT, CDR2 SNEGSKA, per germline (reference sequence). CDR3 sequence reads: CSASSGIVRLDTQYF. DNA for the CDR3: TGCAGTGCTAGTTCAGGGATTGTTAGATTGGATACGCAGTATTTT.

This CDR3 is CASSAGSLAVEQYF. CDR3 sequence (DNA): TGTGCCAGCAGCGCGGGCTCCCTCGCTGTGGAGCAGTACTTC. J is TRBJ2-7 and V is TRBV12-3 or TRBV12-4, with D maybe TRBD2 (5 bases). Trimming stripped 6 bases from V and 7 bases from J, with 19 bases between. The CDR3 extends over 14 amino acids.

V and J are TRBV6-5 and TRBJ2-2; D ambiguous. The CDR3 is 14 residues long. V was clipped by 3 bases and J by 2 bases, with 7 bases between them. CDR1 and CDR2 (germline): MNHEY, SVGAGI. The CDR3 coding sequence is TGTGCCAGCAGTTATAAACTCAACACCGGGGAGCTGTTTTTT. It yields the protein CASSYKLNTGELFF.